These 28 T cell receptor beta chains were sequenced from one sample in a study of T cells in Graves' hyperthyroidism and ophthalmopathy. What was amplified from RNA transcripts were TCR beta CDR3 regions. HTBI primers drove first-round RT-PCR of the TCR CDR3. Each CDR3 protein gets one entry after TCRdb re-called the multiplex PCR reads with MiXCR. The data hold about 740,000 distinct CDR3 sequences, with 12% to 15% observed a single time. Sequenced input: blood. The receptors come from a woman aged 18 to 35 with Graves' hyperthyroidism.

This clonotype was counted ten times or more. J is TRBJ1-5 and V is TRBV3-1, with D uncertain. This CDR3 comprises 13 residues. Deletions cut 1 base from V and 6 bases from J, with 7 bases between. CDR1 and CDR2 from the germline V gene are LGHDT and YNNKEL (reference sequence). CDR3 sequence (DNA): TGTGCCAGCAGCCAAGCTGAGAGTCAGCCCCAGCATTTT. Amino acid sequence: CASSQAESQPQHF.

This clonotype was counted many times. The chain combines TRBV6-1 with TRBJ2-7; TRBD2 agrees at 8 bases. The J segment lost 4 bases and the V segment lost 5 bases, leaving 7 bases of the junction unmatched. The CDR3 spans 14 residues. The germline V gene has CDR1 MNHNS and CDR2 SASEGT. The chain's CDR3 is CASSPTGGLYEQYF. The CDR3, as DNA: TGTGCCAGCAGTCCCACGGGGGGGCTGTACGAGCAGTACTTC.

This clonotype has a handful of counts. The J gene is TRBJ1-1, the V gene TRBV6-2 or TRBV6-3; D possibly corresponds to TRBD1 (5 bases). Trimming pared 3 bases from V and 7 bases from J, leaving 12 bases between. The CDR3 loop spans 13 amino acids. The germline V gene encodes CDR1 MNHEY and CDR2 SVGEGT. CDR3 DNA: TGTGCCAGCAGTTATGGGGCACAAGATGAAGCTTTCTTT. As protein: CASSYGAQDEAFF.

The chain combines TRBV11-1 with TRBJ2-3, with 9 nucleotides matching TRBD2. V shed 3 bases, J shed 6 bases, and the junction held 10 bases outside the gene matches. From germline, CDR1 is SGHAT and CDR2 FQDESV (reference sequence). The CDR3 is 16 amino acids. In nucleotides, the CDR3 is TGTGCCAGCAGCTTGACAGCGGGGGGTCTTCCGGATACGCAGTATTTT. Its protein product is CASSLTAGGLPDTQYF. Combining the CDR3 with reference TRBV11-1 and TRBJ2-3 gives the whole variable domain EAEVAQSPRYKITEKSQAVAFWCDPISGHATLYWYRQILGQGPELLVQFQDESVVDDSQLPKDRFSAERLKGVDSTLKIQPAELGDSAMYLCASSLTAGGLPDTQYFGPGTRLTVL.

The J gene is TRBJ2-2, the V gene TRBV7-9; TRBD2 aligns across 11 bases. The junction had 10 bases not matched to a gene; V was cut back by 1 base and J by 3 bases. The CDR3 is made up of 19 amino acids. CDR1 SEHNR and CDR2 FQNEAQ come from the germline V gene (reference sequence). The CDR3 coding sequence is TGTGCCAGCAGCTTAGAGTCCACTAGCGGGAGATATTACACCGGGGAGCTGTTTTTT. Translating it yields CASSLESTSGRYYTGELFF.

At least ten counts were recorded for this clonotype. This chain connects TRBV6-5 to TRBJ1-1; the D gene is possibly TRBD1 (5 bases). Germline loops: CDR1 MNHEY, CDR2 SVGAGI. The CDR3 has 16 residues. V gave up 2 bases and J gave up 1 base, with 14 bases separating them. CDR3 in DNA: TGTGCCAGCAGTTACCCCGGGACCGCGAAGAACACTGAAGCTTTCTTT. The encoded protein is CASSYPGTAKNTEAFF.

This clonotype turned up a few times. The chain joins TRBV11-2 to TRBJ1-2; D not certain. CDR1 SGHAT and CDR2 FQNNGV come from the germline V gene. Trimming left V 1 base short and J 3 bases short, with 15 bases between. This CDR3 is 16 amino acids long. This CDR3 is CASSLGPGSRHYGYTF. CDR3 nucleotide sequence: TGTGCCAGCAGCTTAGGGCCCGGCTCCCGGCACTATGGCTACACCTTC. Full variable domain (missing parts from reference TRBV11-2 and TRBJ1-2): EAGVAQSPRYKIIEKRQSVAFWCNPISGHATLYWYQQILGQGPKLLIQFQNNGVVDDSQLPKDRFSAERLKGVDSTLKIQPAKLEDSAVYLCASSLGPGSRHYGYTFGSGTRLTVV.

There are many counts of this clonotype. This sequence joins TRBV2 and TRBJ2-3; the match to TRBD2 covers 8 bases. From germline, CDR1 is SNHLY and CDR2 FYNNEI. The CDR3 spans 16 residues. The ends lost 6 bases at V and 4 bases at J; junction bases unmatched: 12. CDR3 nucleotides: TGTGCCAGCAGGTGGGGTGGTAGCGGGGACGCAGATACGCAGTATTTT. It translates to CASRWGGSGDADTQYF. Based on the CDR3 plus reference TRBV2 and TRBJ2-3, the full variable domain is EPEVTQTPSHQVTQMGQEVILRCVPISNHLYFYWYRQILGQKVEFLVSFYNNEISEKSEIFDDQFSVERPDGSNFTLKIRSTKLEDSAMYFCASRWGGSGDADTQYFGPGTRLTVL.

This clonotype was counted a few times. CDR3 coding DNA: TGTGCCAGTAGTGTGGACAGCGGGGCCCTCTATGGCTACACCTTC. Encoded protein: CASSVDSGALYGYTF. V and J are TRBV19 and TRBJ1-2; D may be TRBD1 (6 bases). Germline CDR1 is LNHDA and CDR2 is SQIVND (reference sequence). V lost 5 bases, J lost 4 bases, and 17 bases lay in between. The CDR3 is made up of 15 amino acids.

J is TRBJ2-2 and V is TRBV6-5; a possible D gene is TRBD1 (6 bases). Germline-derived CDR1 and CDR2 are MNHEY and SVGAGI. The V gene lost 3 bases and the J gene lost 5 bases, with 16 bases spanning the gap. The CDR3 is made up of 16 amino acids. The CDR3 here is CASSYQALGGTGELFF. CDR3 sequence (DNA): TGTGCCAGCAGTTATCAAGCACTAGGGGGTACCGGGGAGCTGTTTTTT.

This clonotype has a handful of counts. The rearrangement links TRBV19 to TRBJ1-1; 8 bases align to TRBD1. Germline values: CDR1 LNHDA, CDR2 SQIVND (reference sequence). V was clipped by 1 base and J by 11 bases; unmatched bases: 6. The CDR3 has 13 amino acids. CDR3 sequence: CASSIGPRGPAFF. CDR3 DNA sequence: TGTGCCAGTAGTATAGGGCCCAGGGGGCCTGCTTTCTTT.

The CDR3 region has the DNA TGTGCCAGCAGCTCTGAATCCGGGACAGGGCAATACGAGCAGTACTTC. Protein product: CASSSESGTGQYEQYF. J is TRBJ2-7 and V is TRBV13; TRBD1 matches 9 bases. The trim removed 4 bases at V and 4 bases at J, leaving 11 bases unmatched. The germline V gene has CDR1 PRHDT and CDR2 FYEKMQ (reference sequence). The CDR3 extends over 16 amino acids.

This clonotype was picked up a small number of times. The chain employs TRBV25-1 and TRBJ2-1; perhaps TRBD1 as D (6 bases). V was shortened by 2 bases and J by 3 bases, with 14 bases between the two germline ends. Germline CDR1 is MGHDK and CDR2 is SYGVNS. This CDR3 spans 16 amino acids. CDR3 amino acids: CASSERIRGLYNEQFF. CDR3 nucleotides: TGTGCCAGCAGTGAACGTATCAGGGGTCTCTACAATGAGCAGTTCTTC.

This clonotype was observed at least ten times. The J gene is TRBJ1-2, the V gene TRBV2, with 7 bases identical to TRBD1. The CDR3 is 14 amino acids. The V gene's germline CDR1 is SNHLY and CDR2 FYNNEI. Trimming cost V 4 bases and J 5 bases; bases outside gene matches: 7. This CDR3 is CASSALGTDYGYTF. The DNA for the CDR3 is TGTGCCAGCAGTGCACTCGGGACAGATTATGGCTACACCTTC. The variable domain in full, completed from reference TRBV2 and TRBJ1-2, reads EPEVTQTPSHQVTQMGQEVILRCVPISNHLYFYWYRQILGQKVEFLVSFYNNEISEKSEIFDDQFSVERPDGSNFTLKIRSTKLEDSAMYFCASSALGTDYGYTFGSGTRLTVV.

The J gene is TRBJ2-1, the V gene TRBV19; TRBD1 matches 9 bases. CDR1 LNHDA and CDR2 SQIVND come from the germline V gene (reference sequence). V was clipped by 4 bases and J by 3 bases; unmatched bases: 4. This CDR3 spans 15 amino acids. Here the CDR3 reads CASSKWDRVYNEQFF. CDR3 nucleotides: TGTGCCAGTAGTAAGTGGGACAGGGTCTACAATGAGCAGTTCTTC.

The V and J genes are TRBV24-1 and TRBJ2-4, with D unresolved. Trimming shortened V by 9 bases and J by 1 base, and 6 bases separated the two germline ends. From germline, CDR1 is KGHDR and CDR2 SFDVKD. This CDR3 spans 12 amino acids. In nucleotides, the CDR3 is TGTGCCACCGGAACGGCCAAAAACATTCAGTACTTC. This encodes CATGTAKNIQYF.

The chain links TRBV7-9 to TRBJ2-1; 7 bases line up with TRBD1. The CDR3 has 18 amino acids. CDR1 SEHNR and CDR2 FQNEAQ come from the germline V gene (reference sequence). J gave up 0 bases and V 4 bases, and 12 bases lay outside the gene matches. CDR3 DNA: TGTGCCAGCAGCTGGGCAGGGGGAATGCACAGCTCCTACAATGAGCAGTTCTTC. It yields the protein CASSWAGGMHSSYNEQFF.

This clonotype was counted only a few times. The rearrangement uses TRBV24-1 and TRBJ2-3; TRBD2 aligns across 9 bases. V was pared by 0 bases and J by 4 bases, with 4 bases of the junction left unmatched. The CDR3 covers 16 residues. The germline gives CDR1 KGHDR, CDR2 SFDVKD. DNA of the CDR3: TGTGCCACCAGTGATTTGTGGGCGGGAGGGCCAGATACGCAGTATTTT. It translates to CATSDLWAGGPDTQYF.

This clonotype occurred many times. The chain is built from TRBV27 and TRBJ2-7, with D unresolved. Germline values: CDR1 MNHEY, CDR2 SMNVEV (reference sequence). CDR3 length: 14 amino acids. V shed 5 bases and J shed 2 bases, with 13 bases lying between them. For the CDR3, the DNA is TGTGCCAGCAGTCGCACCTACCTTACCTACGAGCAGTACTTC. Its protein is CASSRTYLTYEQYF.

This clonotype was observed at least ten times. This sequence joins TRBV2 and TRBJ2-1; no reliable D call. CDR1 SNHLY and CDR2 FYNNEI come from the germline V gene. V lost 1 base to trimming and J lost 8 bases, with 9 bases between them. CDR3 length: 13 residues. The DNA of the CDR3 is TGTGCCAGCAGTGAAGGTCCCGGCTATGAGCAGTTCTTC. Amino acids: CASSEGPGYEQFF.

In this sample, this clonotype turned up a few times. CDR3 protein: CASVLGSSGTEAFF. In nucleotides, the CDR3 is TGTGCCAGCGTGCTAGGCAGTTCAGGCACTGAAGCTTTCTTT. The rearrangement links TRBV7-9 to TRBJ1-1; D is ambiguous. The germline CDR1 and CDR2 sequences are SEHNR and FQNEAQ (reference sequence). This CDR3 has 14 residues. V lost 8 bases and J 4 bases, leaving 17 bases between the germline ends.

V usage is TRBV6-2 or TRBV6-3 and J usage is TRBJ2-1; D not resolved. Germline CDR1 reads MNHEY; CDR2 reads SVGEGT. The V and J ends lost 7 bases and 9 bases respectively, with 16 bases between them. The CDR3 is 13 amino acids. The CDR3 coding sequence is TGTGCCAGCACCGACCGGGTCTATGGTGAGCAGTTCTTC. It yields the protein CASTDRVYGEQFF.

The table lists this clonotype with a few counts. This chain connects TRBV27 to TRBJ2-7, with unresolved D. Germline V CDR1 and CDR2: MNHEY, SMNVEV (reference sequence). V lost 2 bases and J 2 bases, leaving 7 bases between the germline ends. The CDR3 is 13 residues long. The CDR3 loop is CASSLRPPYEQYF. CDR3 bases: TGTGCCAGCAGTTTACGGCCACCCTACGAGCAGTACTTC.

V gene TRBV4-1 combines with J gene TRBJ1-4; D is unclear. CDR1 and CDR2 (germline): MGHRA, YSYEKL. The CDR3 covers 14 residues. Trimming took 3 bases from V and 3 from J, leaving 8 bases between them. The CDR3 is CASSQFLANEKLFF. The CDR3 DNA reads as TGCGCCAGCAGCCAGTTTCTAGCTAATGAAAAACTGTTTTTT.

This clonotype was observed many times. The gene calls are TRBV7-8 and TRBJ1-4, with 8 nucleotides matching TRBD1. The germline V gene encodes CDR1 SGHVS and CDR2 FQNEAQ. CDR3 length: 19 amino acids. Trimming took 2 bases from V and 7 from J; bases not matched to a gene: 18. The CDR3 sequence is CASSLSRVGAGGKSEKLFF. For the CDR3, the DNA is TGTGCCAGCAGCTTATCGCGAGTAGGGGCAGGGGGCAAGAGTGAAAAACTGTTTTTT. Drawing the rest from reference TRBV7-8 and TRBJ1-4, the complete variable domain is GAGVSQSPRYKVAKRGQDVALRCDPISGHVSLFWYQQALGQGPEFLTYFQNEAQLDKSGLPSDRFFAERPEGSVSTLKIQRTQQEDSAVYLCASSLSRVGAGGKSEKLFFGSGTQLSVL.

The genes are TRBV11-2 and TRBJ2-2; D is possibly TRBD2 (6 bases). V was clipped by 2 bases and J by 4 bases, with 11 bases between them. There are 15 residues in the CDR3. Germline CDR1 SGHAT, CDR2 FQNNGV. In DNA, the CDR3 is TGTGCCAGCAGCTTAACGGGAGAAGGCACCGGGGAGCTGTTTTTT. Its protein is CASSLTGEGTGELFF. Filled out from reference TRBV11-2 and TRBJ2-2, the complete variable domain reads EAGVAQSPRYKIIEKRQSVAFWCNPISGHATLYWYQQILGQGPKLLIQFQNNGVVDDSQLPKDRFSAERLKGVDSTLKIQPAKLEDSAVYLCASSLTGEGTGELFFGEGSRLTVL.

This clonotype has a count of ten or more. The V and J genes are TRBV20-1 and TRBJ2-7; TRBD2 might be the D (5 bases). Trimming took 0 bases from V and 5 from J, leaving 14 bases between them. Germline loops: CDR1 DFQATT, CDR2 SNEGSKA (reference sequence). The CDR3 spans 14 residues. This CDR3 reads CSAREGEGPHEQYF. DNA for the CDR3: TGCAGTGCTAGAGAGGGAGAGGGCCCCCACGAGCAGTACTTC.

Points on this clonotype: A much larger clone lies one base from this, so it may be a read error. The genes are TRBV7-9 and TRBJ2-7, with a weak D call TRBD1 (6 bases). Germline CDR1 and CDR2: SEHNR and FQNEAQ (reference sequence). This CDR3 is 15 amino acids long. The CDR3 region has the DNA TGTGCCAGCACCCTGGGAGACAGGTTGGGCTACGAGCGGTACTTC. This encodes CASTLGDRLGYERYF.